This T cell receptor (beta chain) was recovered during a study of blood T cell repertoires in COVID-19. Study details: The origin of the acute and convalescent COVID-19 samples was the United States, Italy and Spain.

Clones were sequenced by immunoSEQ multiplex PCR, and TCRdb holds only the in-frame ones, with some missing. Of about 200,000 clones listed, around 81% are singletons. Living in under 30 US areas, the participants were between about 18 and 95 years of age. The CDR3 length is 16 residues. J lost 5 bases, V lost 5 bases, and 10 bases had no gene match. Looked up from germline, CDR1 is SEHNR and CDR2 is FQNEAQ (reference sequence). The receptor's source is a woman in her forties with acute COVID-19. V gene TRBV7-9 combines with J gene TRBJ2-5; TRBD1 aligns across 11 bases. The sequenced sample consisted of PBMCs or T cells enriched from blood (not recorded which). CDR3 sequence: CASSRSRTGGGETQYF. The CDR3 DNA follows: TGTGCCAGCAGCCGATCAAGGACAGGGGGCGGGGAGACCCAGTACTTC.